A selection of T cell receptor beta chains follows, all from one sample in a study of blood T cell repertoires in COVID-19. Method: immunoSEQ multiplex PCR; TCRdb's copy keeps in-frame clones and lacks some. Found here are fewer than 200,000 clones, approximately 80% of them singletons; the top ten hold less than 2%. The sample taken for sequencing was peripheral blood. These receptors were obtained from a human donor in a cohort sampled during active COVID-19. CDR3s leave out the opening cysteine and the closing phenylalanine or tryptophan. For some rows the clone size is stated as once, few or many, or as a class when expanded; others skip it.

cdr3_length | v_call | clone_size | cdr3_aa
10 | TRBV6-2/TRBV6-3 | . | ASSSPRTEAF
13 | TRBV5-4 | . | ASSWGQGMKETQY
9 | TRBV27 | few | ASSFRYEQY
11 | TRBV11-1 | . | ASSRAREETQY
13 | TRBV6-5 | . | ASSSGTASTDTQY
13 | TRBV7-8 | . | ASSLGLAETYEQY
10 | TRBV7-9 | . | ASSATGYGYT
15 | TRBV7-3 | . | ASSPRDRGLRYNEQF
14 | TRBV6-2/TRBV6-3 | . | ASSYSGTGGHQPQH
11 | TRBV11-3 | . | ASSLGGKDTQY
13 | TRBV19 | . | ASRTRGVNTGELF
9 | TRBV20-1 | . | SAAAAPGQY
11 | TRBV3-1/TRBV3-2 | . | ASTRGGGTEAF
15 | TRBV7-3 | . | ASSSGLAGINTGELF
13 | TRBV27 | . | ASARKGQGHYEQY
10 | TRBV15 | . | ATSRDAYEQY
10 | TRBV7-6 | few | ASSLPGGEAF
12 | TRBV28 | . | ASGLAGSSYEQY
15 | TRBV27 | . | ASSFGTGPLSGNTIY
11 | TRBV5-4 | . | ASSLASAAEQF
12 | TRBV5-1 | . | ASSLFSDTGELF
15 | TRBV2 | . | ASSEARTGGDRETQY
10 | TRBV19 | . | ASSTNSYEQY
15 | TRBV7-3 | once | ASSLPLSVDGANVLT
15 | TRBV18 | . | ASSPTNLGTAIYEQY
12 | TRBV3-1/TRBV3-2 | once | ASSLKRQTEKAF